The 15 T cell receptor beta chains in this list originate from one sample, sequenced in a study of T cell changes during pregnancy in multiple sclerosis. Assay used: immunoSEQ multiplex PCR; TCRdb lists only in-frame clones, some missing. This repertoire shows 40,000 to 60,000 clones, around nine tenths found once; its top ten account for 0.37%. Source: CD4+ T cells from peripheral blood mononuclear cells, taken before pregnancy. The receptor set was obtained from a female donor with multiple sclerosis, enrolled in a pregnancy study.

The chain employs TRBV28 and TRBJ2-5; 7 bases map to TRBD1. There are 14 residues in the CDR3. CDR1 and CDR2 (germline): MDHEN, SYDVKM. J gave up 4 bases and V 5 bases, and 7 bases lay outside the gene matches. The CDR3 nucleotides are TGTGCCAGCAGTAAGGCAGGGGGTCGAGAGACCCAGTACTTC. Translated: CASSKAGGRETQYF.

V and J are TRBV19 and TRBJ2-1, with a possible D match to TRBD1 (5 bases). From germline, CDR1 is LNHDA and CDR2 SQIVND (reference sequence). V shed 9 bases and J shed 8 bases, with 14 bases lying between them. The CDR3 spans 12 residues. The CDR3 region has the DNA TGTGCCAGCGCAGGGCGGACCGATGAGCAGTTCTTC. Translated: CASAGRTDEQFF.

V is TRBV4-3 and J is TRBJ2-7, with D uncertain. V was clipped by 2 bases and J by 3 bases, with 14 bases between them. Germline-derived CDR1 and CDR2 are LGHNA and YSLEER. CDR3 length: 15 amino acids. The CDR3 DNA is TGCGCCAGCAGCCAATACGCGAGCCGTATCTACGAGCAGTACTTC. It encodes CASSQYASRIYEQYF.

This clone has more than one count but fewer than ten. V is TRBV28 and J is TRBJ1-2, with TRBD1 matching 9 bases. The CDR3 extends over 17 amino acids. J lost 4 bases, V lost 4 bases, and 13 bases had no gene match. Germline loops: CDR1 MDHEN, CDR2 SYDVKM. The CDR3 sequence: CASSSQTTGTGSYGYTF. The CDR3 nucleotides are TGTGCCAGCAGTTCCCAAACTACCGGGACAGGGAGCTATGGCTACACCTTC.

CDR3 nucleotides: TGTGCCAGCCGGACAGGGAAAGAGACCCAGTACTTC. Its translation: CASRTGKETQYF. This chain connects TRBV6-5 to TRBJ2-5, with 8 bases lining up with TRBD1. The CDR3 is made up of 12 amino acids. V was pared by 8 bases and J by 3 bases, with 2 bases of the junction left unmatched. Per the germline V gene, CDR1 is MNHEY and CDR2 is SVGAGI.

The CDR3 spells CASSSSGTPQETQYF. The CDR3 nucleotides are TGTGCCAGCAGCTCATCCGGGACACCTCAAGAGACCCAGTACTTC. J is TRBJ2-5 and V is TRBV7-9; D possibly corresponds to TRBD1 (6 bases). Germline V CDR1 and CDR2: SEHNR, FQNEAQ (reference sequence). The CDR3 has 15 residues. Trimming took 4 bases from V and 2 from J, leaving 14 bases between them.

V and J are TRBV18 and TRBJ1-5, with a weak D call TRBD1 (5 bases). V was clipped by 3 bases and J by 5 bases, with 14 bases between them. The CDR3 covers 15 residues. Germline V CDR1 and CDR2: KGHSH, LQKENI. CDR3 coding DNA: TGTGCCAGCTCACCGACGCAGGGATCGTATCAGCCCCAGCATTTT. Translating it yields CASSPTQGSYQPQHF.

The chain has TRBV5-4 and TRBJ2-3; 7 positions match TRBD2. This CDR3 contains 18 residues. Germline V gives CDR1 SGHNT, CDR2 YYREEE (reference sequence). The J segment lost 1 base and the V segment lost 4 bases, leaving 15 bases of the junction unmatched. The CDR3 bases are TGTGCCAGCAGCAACCGCCTGGGCGGGAGTGGGGGCACAGATACGCAGTATTTT. Residues: CASSNRLGGSGGTDTQYF.

The gene calls are TRBV27 and TRBJ2-7; 12 bases line up with TRBD2. The CDR3 has 15 residues. Trimming at V came to 5 bases and at J to 5 bases, leaving 7 bases not matched to a gene. Germline CDR1 MNHEY, CDR2 SMNVEV (reference sequence). The CDR3 sequence is CASSETSGSFDEQYF. CDR3 bases: TGTGCCAGCAGTGAGACTAGCGGGAGTTTCGACGAGCAGTACTTC.

The gene calls are TRBV19 and TRBJ2-7; TRBD2 might be the D (6 bases). Germline V gives CDR1 LNHDA, CDR2 SQIVND (reference sequence). This CDR3 has 14 amino acids. Trimming took off 6 bases at V and 2 bases at J, with 14 bases between the two ends. The CDR3 nucleotides read TGTGCCAGTAGGGCCAGCGGGCGAGCCTACGAGCAGTACTTC. It yields the protein CASRASGRAYEQYF.

CDR3 sequence: CASSLPSGQYEQYF. The CDR3 bases are TGTGCCAGCAGCCTCCCTAGCGGGCAATACGAGCAGTACTTC. The chain joins TRBV5-6 to TRBJ2-7, with 8 bases that match TRBD2. The V gene end was trimmed by 4 bases and the J gene end by 4 bases; junction bases not matched to a gene: 7. This CDR3 spans 14 amino acids. The germline V gene has CDR1 SGHDT and CDR2 YYEEEE. The full variable domain, in which reference TRBV5-6 and TRBJ2-7 provide the parts outside the CDR3, is DAGVTQSPTHLIKTRGQQVTLRCSPKSGHDTVSWYQQALGQGPQFIFQYYEEEERQRGNFPDRFSGHQFPNYSSELNVNALLLGDSALYLCASSLPSGQYEQYFGPGTRLTVT.

The V call is TRBV28, the J call TRBJ2-5, with D perhaps matching TRBD2 (6 bases). V shed 2 bases and J shed 5 bases, with 12 bases lying between them. This CDR3 is 14 amino acids long. Germline values: CDR1 MDHEN, CDR2 SYDVKM. CDR3 in DNA: TGTGCCAGCAGTTTAGGGACTCCGGTCGAGACCCAGTACTTC. This sequence encodes CASSLGTPVETQYF.

The J gene is TRBJ1-1, the V gene TRBV5-1; a weak D match, TRBD1 (6 bases). V lost 0 bases and J 10 bases, leaving 19 bases between the germline ends. The CDR3 has 15 amino acids. The germline V gene has CDR1 SGHRS and CDR2 YFSETQ. The CDR3 DNA is TGCGCCAGCAGCTTGGAGGGCAGGGGTTCTATGGCAGCTTTCTTT. Translating it yields CASSLEGRGSMAAFF.

This clone was seen only once. V gene TRBV4-3 combines with J gene TRBJ2-7, with TRBD2 matching over 7 bases. The V and J ends lost 4 bases and 5 bases, in that order; junction bases with no gene match: 5. The germline V gene encodes CDR1 LGHNA and CDR2 YSLEER. The CDR3 extends over 13 amino acids. CDR3 coding DNA: TGCGCCAGCAGCCCCAGACTAGCCCACGAGCAGTACTTC. Residues: CASSPRLAHEQYF.

V and J are TRBV30 and TRBJ2-1; a possible D gene is TRBD2 (6 bases). In germline, CDR1 is GTSNPN, CDR2 SVGIG (reference sequence). This CDR3 spans 14 amino acids. The ends were cut back, 4 bases at V and 2 bases at J, with 12 bases in the middle. The CDR3: CAWKRGRTYNEQFF. The CDR3 nucleotides are TGTGCCTGGAAACGGGGGAGAACCTACAATGAGCAGTTCTTC.